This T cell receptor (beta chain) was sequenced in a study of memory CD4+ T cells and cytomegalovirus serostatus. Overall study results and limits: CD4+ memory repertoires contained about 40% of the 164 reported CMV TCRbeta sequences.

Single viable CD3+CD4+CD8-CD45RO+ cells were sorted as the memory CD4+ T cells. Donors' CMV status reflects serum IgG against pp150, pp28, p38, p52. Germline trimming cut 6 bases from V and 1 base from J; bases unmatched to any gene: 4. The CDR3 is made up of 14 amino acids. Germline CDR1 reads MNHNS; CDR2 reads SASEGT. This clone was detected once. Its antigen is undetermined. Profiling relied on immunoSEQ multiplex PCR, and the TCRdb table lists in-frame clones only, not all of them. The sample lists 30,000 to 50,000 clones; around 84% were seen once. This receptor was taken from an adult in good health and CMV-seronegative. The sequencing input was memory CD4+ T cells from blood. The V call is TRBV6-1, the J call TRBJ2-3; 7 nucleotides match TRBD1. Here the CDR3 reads CASRGGWGTDTQYF. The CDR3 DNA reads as TGTGCCAGCAGAGGGGGCTGGGGCACAGATACGCAGTATTTT.